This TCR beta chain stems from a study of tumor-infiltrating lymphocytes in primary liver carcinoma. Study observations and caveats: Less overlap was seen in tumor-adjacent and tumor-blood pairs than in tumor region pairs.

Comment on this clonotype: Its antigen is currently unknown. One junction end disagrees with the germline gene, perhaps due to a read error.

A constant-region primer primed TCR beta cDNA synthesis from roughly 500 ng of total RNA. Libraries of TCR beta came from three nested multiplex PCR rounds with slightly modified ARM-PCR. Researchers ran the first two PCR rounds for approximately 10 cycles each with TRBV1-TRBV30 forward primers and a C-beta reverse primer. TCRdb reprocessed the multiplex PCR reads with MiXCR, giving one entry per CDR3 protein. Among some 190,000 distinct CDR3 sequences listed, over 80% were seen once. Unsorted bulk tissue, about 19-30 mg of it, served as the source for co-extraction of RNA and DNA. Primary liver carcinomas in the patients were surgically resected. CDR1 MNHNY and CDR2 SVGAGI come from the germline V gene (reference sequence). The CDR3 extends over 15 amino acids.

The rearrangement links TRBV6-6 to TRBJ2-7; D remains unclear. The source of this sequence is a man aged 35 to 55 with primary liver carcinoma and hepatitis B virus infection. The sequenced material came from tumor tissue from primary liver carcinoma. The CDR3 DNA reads TGTGCCAGGAGTTACTCGTCTGCGGCTCCCTACGAGCAGTACTTC. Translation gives CARSYSSAAPYEQYF.